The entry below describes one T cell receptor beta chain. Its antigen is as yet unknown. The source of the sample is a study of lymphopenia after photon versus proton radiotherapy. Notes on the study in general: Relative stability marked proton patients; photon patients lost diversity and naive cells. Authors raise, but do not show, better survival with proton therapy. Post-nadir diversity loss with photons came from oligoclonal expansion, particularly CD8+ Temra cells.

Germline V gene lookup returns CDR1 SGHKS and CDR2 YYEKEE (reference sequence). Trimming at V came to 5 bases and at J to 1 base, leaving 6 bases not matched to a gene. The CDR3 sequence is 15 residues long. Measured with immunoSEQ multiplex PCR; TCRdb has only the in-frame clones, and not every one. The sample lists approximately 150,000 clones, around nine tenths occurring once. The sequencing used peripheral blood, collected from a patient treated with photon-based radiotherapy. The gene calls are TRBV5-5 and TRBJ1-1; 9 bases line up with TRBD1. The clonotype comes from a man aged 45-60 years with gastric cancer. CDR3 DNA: TGTGCCAGCAGTCCCGGGACAGGGTGGAACACTGAAGCTTTCTTT. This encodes CASSPGTGWNTEAFF.